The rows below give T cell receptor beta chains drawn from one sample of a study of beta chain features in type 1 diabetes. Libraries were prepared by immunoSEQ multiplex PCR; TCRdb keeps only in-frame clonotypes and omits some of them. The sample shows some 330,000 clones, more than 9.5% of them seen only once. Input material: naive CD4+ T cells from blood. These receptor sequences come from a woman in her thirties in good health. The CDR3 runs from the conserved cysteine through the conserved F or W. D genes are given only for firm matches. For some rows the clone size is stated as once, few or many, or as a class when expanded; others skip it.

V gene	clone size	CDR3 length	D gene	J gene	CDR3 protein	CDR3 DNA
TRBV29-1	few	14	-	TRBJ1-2	CSVETGALLYGYTF	TGCAGCGTTGAGACAGGCGCCCTACTCTATGGCTACACCTTC
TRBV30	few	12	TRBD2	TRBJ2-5	CAWSSSGETQYF	TGTGCCTGGAGCTCTAGCGGGGAGACCCAGTACTTC
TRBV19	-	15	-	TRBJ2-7	CASRMGTQGSYEQYF	TGTGCCAGCCGAATGGGTACACAGGGCTCCTACGAGCAGTACTTC
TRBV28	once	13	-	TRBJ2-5	CASSVGQQETQYF	TGTGCCAGCAGCGTGGGGCAGCAAGAGACCCAGTACTTC
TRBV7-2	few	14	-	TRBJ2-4	CASSPQGGRNIQYF	TGTGCCAGCAGCCCCCAAGGGGGTCGAAACATTCAGTACTTC
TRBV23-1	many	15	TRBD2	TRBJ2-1	CASSQDRTRNNEQFF	TGCGCCAGCAGTCAAGACCGGACTAGAAACAATGAGCAGTTCTTC
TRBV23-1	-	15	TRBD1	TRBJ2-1	CASSQLGQGANEQFF	TGCGCCAGCAGTCAGTTGGGACAGGGGGCTAATGAGCAGTTCTTC
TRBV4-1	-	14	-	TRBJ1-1	CASSPPEMNTEAFF	TGCGCCAGCAGCCCCCCCGAGATGAACACTGAAGCTTTCTTT
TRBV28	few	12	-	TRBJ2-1	CASTGLANTQFF	TGTGCCAGCACCGGTCTAGCCAACACGCAGTTCTTC
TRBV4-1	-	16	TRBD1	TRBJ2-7	CASSLTDRVSSYEQYF	TGCGCCAGCAGCCTTACCGACAGGGTTAGCTCCTACGAGCAGTACTTC
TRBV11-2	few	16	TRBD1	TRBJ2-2	CASSLKGARYTGELFF	TGTGCCAGCAGCTTAAAGGGGGCGCGGTACACCGGGGAGCTGTTTTTT
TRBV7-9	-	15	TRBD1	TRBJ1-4	CASSGRGQGVEKLFF	TGTGCCAGCAGCGGAAGGGGACAGGGGGTTGAAAAACTGTTTTTT
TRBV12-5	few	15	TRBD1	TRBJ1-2	CASARTGGAEDGYTF	TGTGCTAGTGCTCGGACAGGGGGCGCTGAGGATGGCTACACCTTC
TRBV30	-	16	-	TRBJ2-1	CAWSPKRPSSYNEQFF	TGTGCCTGGAGTCCGAAGCGGCCGAGCTCCTACAATGAGCAGTTCTTC
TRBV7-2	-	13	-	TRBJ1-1	CASSSSRPSEAFF	TGTGCCAGCAGCTCTTCTCGCCCTAGTGAAGCTTTCTTT
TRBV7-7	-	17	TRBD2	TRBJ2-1	CASSYGNGGSSYNEQFF	TGTGCTAGCAGCTATGGGAATGGCGGGAGCTCCTACAATGAGCAGTTCTTC
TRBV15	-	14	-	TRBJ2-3	CATSRDRFADTQYF	TGTGCCACCAGCAGAGATCGGTTCGCAGATACGCAGTATTTT
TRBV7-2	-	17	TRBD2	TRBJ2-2	CASIRSGLAGDGGELFF	TGTGCCAGCATCCGGAGTGGGCTAGCGGGAGATGGCGGGGAGCTGTTTTTT
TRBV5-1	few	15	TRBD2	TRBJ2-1	CASSLTTSGNNEQFF	TGCGCCAGCAGCTTGACGACTAGCGGAAACAATGAGCAGTTCTTC
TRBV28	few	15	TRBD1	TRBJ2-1	CASTHEGTGNNEQFF	TGTGCCAGCACCCACGAGGGGACAGGTAACAATGAGCAGTTCTTC
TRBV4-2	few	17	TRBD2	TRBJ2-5	CASSQVLAGTRAETQYF	TGTGCCAGCAGCCAAGTCCTAGCGGGGACAAGGGCAGAGACCCAGTACTTC
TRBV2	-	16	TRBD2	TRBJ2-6	CASRQGGFSGANVLTF	TGTGCCAGCAGGCAGGGAGGGTTTTCTGGGGCCAACGTCCTGACTTTC
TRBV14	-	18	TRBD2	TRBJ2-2	CASSQHLLAGVVTGELFF	TGTGCCAGCAGCCAACACCTCCTAGCGGGAGTGGTCACCGGGGAGCTGTTTTTT
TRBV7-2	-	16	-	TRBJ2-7	CASSTFRGSLNYEQYF	TGTGCCAGCAGCACGTTTCGGGGGAGTTTAAACTACGAGCAGTACTTC
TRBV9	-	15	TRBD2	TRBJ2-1	CASSLTSGGYNEQFF	TGTGCCAGCAGCCTGACTAGCGGGGGGTACAATGAGCAGTTCTTC
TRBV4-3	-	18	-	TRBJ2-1	CASSQGGVFRTPYNEQFF	TGCGCCAGCAGCCAAGGCGGGGTGTTCCGGACACCTTACAATGAGCAGTTCTTC
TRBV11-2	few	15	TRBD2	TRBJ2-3	CASSVTSGKGDTQYF	TGTGCCAGCAGCGTTACTAGCGGGAAGGGGGATACGCAGTATTTT
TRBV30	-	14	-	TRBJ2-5	CAWSVGLLEGTQYF	TGTGCCTGGAGTGTCGGGCTCCTAGAGGGGACCCAGTACTTC
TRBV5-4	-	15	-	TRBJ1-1	CASSSGVDMNTEAFF	TGTGCCAGCAGCTCAGGGGTCGACATGAACACTGAAGCTTTCTTT
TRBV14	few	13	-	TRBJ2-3	CASSRLGLDTQYF	TGTGCCAGCAGCCGACTCGGTTTGGATACGCAGTATTTT
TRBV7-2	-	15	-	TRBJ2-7	CASSLSPVSSYEQYF	TGTGCCAGCAGCTTATCTCCGGTTAGCTCCTACGAGCAGTACTTC
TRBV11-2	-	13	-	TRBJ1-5	CASSLGPTGPQHF	TGTGCCAGCAGCTTAGGCCCAACCGGGCCCCAGCATTTT
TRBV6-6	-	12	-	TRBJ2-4	CATLERENIQYF	TGTGCCACCCTAGAGCGGGAAAACATTCAGTACTTC
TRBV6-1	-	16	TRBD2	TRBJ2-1	CASSEALAGSYNEQFF	TGTGCCAGCAGTGAAGCCCTAGCGGGGTCGTACAATGAGCAGTTCTTC
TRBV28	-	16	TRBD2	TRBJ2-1	CASSLGLAGGLNEQFF	TGTGCCAGCAGTCTGGGATTAGCGGGAGGTCTCAATGAGCAGTTCTTC
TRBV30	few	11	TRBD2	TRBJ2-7	CAFSGTYEQYF	TGTGCCTTTAGCGGGACGTACGAGCAGTACTTC
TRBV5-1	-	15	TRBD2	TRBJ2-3	CASSFSLAGADTQYF	TGCGCCAGCAGCTTCAGCCTAGCGGGAGCAGATACGCAGTATTTT
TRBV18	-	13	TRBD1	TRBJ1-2	CASSYDRDYGYTF	TGTGCCAGCTCCTACGACAGGGACTATGGCTACACCTTC
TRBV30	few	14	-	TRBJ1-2	CAWSEVNTLYGYTF	TGTGCCTGGAGTGAAGTAAACACCTTATATGGCTACACCTTC
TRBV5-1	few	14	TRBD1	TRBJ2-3	CASRPGTGPDTQYF	TGCGCCAGCAGGCCCGGGACAGGACCCGATACGCAGTATTTT
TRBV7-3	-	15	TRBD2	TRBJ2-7	CASSLTGLAGDEQYF	TGTGCCAGCAGCCTTACGGGACTAGCGGGAGACGAGCAGTACTTC
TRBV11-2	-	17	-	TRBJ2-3	CASSESGSGTSTDTQYF	TGTGCCAGCAGCGAGAGCGGGTCGGGGACTAGCACAGATACGCAGTATTTT
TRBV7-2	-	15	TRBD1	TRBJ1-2	CASSPRRTGEGGYTF	TGTGCCAGCAGCCCCCGGAGGACAGGGGAGGGTGGCTACACCTTC
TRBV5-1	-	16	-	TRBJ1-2	CASSPRDGGVNYGYTF	TGCGCCAGCAGCCCCCGTGACGGCGGGGTAAACTATGGCTACACCTTC
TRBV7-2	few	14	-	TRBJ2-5	CASSQDGSGETQYF	TGTGCCAGCAGCCAGGACGGTTCAGGGGAGACCCAGTACTTC
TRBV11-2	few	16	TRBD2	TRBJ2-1	CASSRRLAGGYNEQFF	TGTGCCAGCAGCCGTCGACTAGCGGGAGGGTACAATGAGCAGTTCTTC
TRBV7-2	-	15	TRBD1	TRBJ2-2	CASSPGQGETGELFF	TGTGCCAGCAGTCCGGGACAGGGGGAAACCGGGGAGCTGTTTTTT
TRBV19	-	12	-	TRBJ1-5	CASSRGVIPQHF	TGTGCCAGTAGTCGCGGAGTTATACCCCAGCATTTT
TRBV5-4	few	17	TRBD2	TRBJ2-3	CASSKRLAGGVTDTQYF	TGTGCCAGCAGCAAGAGACTAGCGGGAGGGGTCACAGATACGCAGTATTTT
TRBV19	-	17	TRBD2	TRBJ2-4	CASSIGTSGALGNIQYF	TGTGCCAGTAGTATCGGGACTAGCGGAGCTCTGGGGAACATTCAGTACTTC
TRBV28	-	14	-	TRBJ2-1	CASSTSTRDNEQFF	-
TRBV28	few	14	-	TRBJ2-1	CASSFYGGHNEQFF	TGTGCCAGCAGTTTTTATGGGGGCCACAATGAGCAGTTCTTC
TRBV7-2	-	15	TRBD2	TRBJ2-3	CASKLAGGPLDTQYF	TGTGCCAGCAAACTAGCGGGAGGGCCTTTAGATACGCAGTATTTT
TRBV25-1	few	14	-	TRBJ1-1	CASSDGQIDTEAFF	TGTGCCAGCAGTGATGGACAGATAGACACTGAAGCTTTCTTT
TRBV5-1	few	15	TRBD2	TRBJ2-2	CASSLLAGGGGELFF	TGCGCCAGCAGCCTACTAGCGGGAGGAGGCGGGGAGCTGTTTTTT
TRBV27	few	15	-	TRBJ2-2	CATTTSVMNTGELFF	TGTGCCACCACTACAAGCGTTATGAACACCGGGGAGCTGTTTTTT